This T cell receptor (beta chain) was captured in a study of blood T cell repertoires in COVID-19. For the study at large: PBMCs, B-cell-depleted T cells, or T cells provided the cDNA or gDNA that made up the material.

Per the study methods: Reference gene primer amplification gave nucleated cell count estimates. Method: immunoSEQ multiplex PCR; TCRdb's copy keeps in-frame clones and lacks some. That table furnishes V, J and clone size, whereas the DNA furnished D and trimming. The repertoire includes approximately 130,000 clones, 77% of them detected once, and 15% to 25% sits in the top ten. The CDR3 loop spans 18 amino acids. V was pared by 1 base and J by 2 bases, with 7 bases of the junction left unmatched. Looked up from germline, CDR1 is KGHSH and CDR2 is LQKENI. J is TRBJ2-3 and V is TRBV18, with TRBD2 matching 12 bases. The source of this sequence is an elderly man with acute or convalescent COVID-19. The specimen sequenced was peripheral blood. For the CDR3, the DNA is TGTGCCAGCTCACCACGAGCTAGCGGGGGGGCCCCCACAGATACGCAGTATTTT. Amino acid sequence: CASSPRASGGAPTDTQYF.